The clone carrying this T cell receptor beta chain appeared a few times. Its antigen is as yet unknown. The same CDR3 can be traced to other DNA sequences in this sample. Reverse transcribing all isolated RNA meant expressed TCRB transcripts were sequenced. Only in-frame clones appear in the TCRdb table, and some are missing; sequencing was by immunoSEQ multiplex PCR. The sample includes 95,000 to 110,000 clones, under 30% of them seen just once. This record comes from a study of beta chain features in type 1 diabetes. Overall study findings and caveats: Type 1 diabetes patients had TCRB CDR3s that were shorter (moderately but significantly so) in all four CD4+ subsets.

The ends were cut back, 3 bases at V and 4 bases at J, with 3 bases in the middle. The CDR3 runs 10 residues. Germline CDR1 GTSNPN, CDR2 SVGIG (reference sequence). The rearrangement uses TRBV30 and TRBJ2-5; D gene ambiguous. The sample was central memory CD4+ T cells from blood. The source is a woman aged 18-35 years with type 1 diabetes. The DNA for the CDR3 is TGTGCCTGGAGCTCAGAGACCCAGTACTTC. As protein: CAWSSETQYF.